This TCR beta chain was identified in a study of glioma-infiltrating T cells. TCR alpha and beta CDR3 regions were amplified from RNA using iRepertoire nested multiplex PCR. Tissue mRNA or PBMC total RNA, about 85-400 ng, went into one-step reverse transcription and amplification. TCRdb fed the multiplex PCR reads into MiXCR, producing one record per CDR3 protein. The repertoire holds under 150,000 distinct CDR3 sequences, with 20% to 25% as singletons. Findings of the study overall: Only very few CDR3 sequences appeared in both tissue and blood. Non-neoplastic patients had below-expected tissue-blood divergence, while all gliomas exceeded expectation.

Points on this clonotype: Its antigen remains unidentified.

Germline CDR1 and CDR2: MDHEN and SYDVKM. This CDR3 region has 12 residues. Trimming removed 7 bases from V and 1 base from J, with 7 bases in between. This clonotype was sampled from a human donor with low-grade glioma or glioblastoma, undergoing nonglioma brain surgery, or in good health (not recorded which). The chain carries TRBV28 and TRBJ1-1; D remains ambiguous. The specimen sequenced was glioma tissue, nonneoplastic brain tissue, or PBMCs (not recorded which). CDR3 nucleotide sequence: TGTGCCAGCATGATCTCGAACACTGAAGCTTTCTTT. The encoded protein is CASMISNTEAFF.